These 3 T cell receptor beta chains were sequenced from one sample in a study of cytomegalovirus exposure and HLA in healthy donors. A multiplex PCR was run with 60 Vbeta primers and 13 Jbeta primers. Sequencing used immunoSEQ multiplex PCR; TCRdb keeps in-frame clones, though not all of them. This sample's table reports 200,000 or so clones. Sequenced sample: PBMCs. The receptors stem from a boy younger than 18 in good health and CMV-seronegative.

The chain is built from TRBV2 and TRBJ2-2, with TRBD1 identical over 8 bases. The germline V gene encodes CDR1 SNHLY and CDR2 FYNNEI. Trimming removed 2 bases from V and 4 bases from J; junction bases left unmatched: 3. The CDR3 has 15 residues. The CDR3 loop reads CASSEQTGVTGELFF. Here the CDR3 DNA reads TGTGCCAGCAGTGAACAGACAGGGGTCACCGGGGAGCTGTTTTTT. Full variable domain (outside the CDR3, taken from reference TRBV2 and TRBJ2-2): EPEVTQTPSHQVTQMGQEVILRCVPISNHLYFYWYRQILGQKVEFLVSFYNNEISEKSEIFDDQFSVERPDGSNFTLKIRSTKLEDSAMYFCASSEQTGVTGELFFGEGSRLTVL.

V is TRBV2 and J is TRBJ2-1; D remains unclear. CDR3 length equals 11 residues. Trimming removed 6 bases from V and 15 bases from J, with 15 bases in between. Germline values: CDR1 SNHLY, CDR2 FYNNEI. The CDR3, as DNA: TGTGCCAGCAGCCCAACCGTTACAGTGTTCTTC. Translated, it gives CASSPTVTVFF.

The chain recombines TRBV5-1 with TRBJ1-1, with D unresolved. Trimming left V 0 bases short and J 1 base short, with 10 bases between. The CDR3 spans 15 residues. The germline gives CDR1 SGHRS, CDR2 YFSETQ. This CDR3 reads CASSLGTVGNTEAFF. In nucleotides, the CDR3 is TGCGCCAGCAGCTTGGGTACAGTGGGGAACACTGAAGCTTTCTTT.